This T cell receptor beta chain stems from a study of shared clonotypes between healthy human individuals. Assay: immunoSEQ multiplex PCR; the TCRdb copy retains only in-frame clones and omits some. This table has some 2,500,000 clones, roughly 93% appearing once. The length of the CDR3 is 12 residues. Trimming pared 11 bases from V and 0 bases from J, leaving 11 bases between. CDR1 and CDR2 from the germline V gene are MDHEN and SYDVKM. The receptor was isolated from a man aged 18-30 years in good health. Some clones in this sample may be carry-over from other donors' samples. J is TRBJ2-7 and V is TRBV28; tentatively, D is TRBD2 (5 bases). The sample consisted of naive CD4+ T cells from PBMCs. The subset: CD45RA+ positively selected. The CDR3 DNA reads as TGTGCCGGAGGTCGGAGCTCCTACGAGCAGTACTTC. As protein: CAGGRSSYEQYF.